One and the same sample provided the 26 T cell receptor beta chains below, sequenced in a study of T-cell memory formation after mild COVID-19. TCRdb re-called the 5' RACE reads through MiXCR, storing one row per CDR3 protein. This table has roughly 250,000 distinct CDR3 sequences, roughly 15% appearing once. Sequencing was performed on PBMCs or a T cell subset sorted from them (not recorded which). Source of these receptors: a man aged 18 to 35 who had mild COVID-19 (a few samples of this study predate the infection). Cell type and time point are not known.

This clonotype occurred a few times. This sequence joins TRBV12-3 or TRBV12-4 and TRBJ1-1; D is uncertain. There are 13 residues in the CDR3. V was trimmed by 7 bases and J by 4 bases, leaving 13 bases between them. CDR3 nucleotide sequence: TGTGCCAGCACCACATCAGCGGGCACTGAAGCTTTCTTT. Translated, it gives CASTTSAGTEAFF.

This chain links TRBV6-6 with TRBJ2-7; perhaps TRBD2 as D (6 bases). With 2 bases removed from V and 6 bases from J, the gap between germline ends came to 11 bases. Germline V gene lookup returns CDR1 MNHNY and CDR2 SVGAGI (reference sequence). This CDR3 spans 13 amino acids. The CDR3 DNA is TGTGCCAGCAGTTACGGAGGGGCACCCGAGCAGTACGTC. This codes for CASSYGGAPEQYV.

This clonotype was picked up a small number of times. In DNA form, the CDR3 reads TGTGCCAGCGTTACCCGTGGAGGGGGAGGAACTGAAGCTTTCTTT. Translated: CASVTRGGGGTEAFF. The J gene is TRBJ1-1, the V gene TRBV6-2 or TRBV6-3, with D maybe TRBD1 (6 bases). In germline, CDR1 is MNHEY, CDR2 SVGEGT. CDR3 size: 15 residues. The V end lost 8 bases, the J end lost 5 bases, and 21 bases lay between the germline ends.

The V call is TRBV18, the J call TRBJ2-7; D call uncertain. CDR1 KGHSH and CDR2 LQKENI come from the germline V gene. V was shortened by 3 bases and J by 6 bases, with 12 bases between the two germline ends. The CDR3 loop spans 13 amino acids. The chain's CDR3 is CASSPSTDTEQYV. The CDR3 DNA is TGTGCCAGCTCACCGTCCACAGATACCGAGCAGTACGTC.

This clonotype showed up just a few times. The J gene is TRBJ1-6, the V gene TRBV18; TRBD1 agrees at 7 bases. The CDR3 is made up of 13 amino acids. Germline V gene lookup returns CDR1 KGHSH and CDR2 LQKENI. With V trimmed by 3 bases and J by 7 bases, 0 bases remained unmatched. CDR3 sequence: CASSPGQNSPLHF. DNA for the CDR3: TGTGCCAGCTCACCGGGACAGAATTCACCCCTCCACTTT.

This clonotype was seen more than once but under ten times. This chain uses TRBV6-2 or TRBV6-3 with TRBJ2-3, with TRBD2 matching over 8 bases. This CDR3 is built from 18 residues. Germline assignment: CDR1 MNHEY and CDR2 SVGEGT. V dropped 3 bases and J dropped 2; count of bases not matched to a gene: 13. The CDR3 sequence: CASSYWGPAGALTDTQYF. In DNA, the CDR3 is TGTGCCAGCAGTTATTGGGGGCCAGCGGGGGCCCTCACAGATACGCAGTATTTT.

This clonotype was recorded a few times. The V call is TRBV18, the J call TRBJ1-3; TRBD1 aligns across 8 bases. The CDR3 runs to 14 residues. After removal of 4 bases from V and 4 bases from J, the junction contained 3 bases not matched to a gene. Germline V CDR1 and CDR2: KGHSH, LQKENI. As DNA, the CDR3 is TGTGCCAGCTCACGGGACAGGAGGGGAAACACCATATATTTT. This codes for CASSRDRRGNTIYF.

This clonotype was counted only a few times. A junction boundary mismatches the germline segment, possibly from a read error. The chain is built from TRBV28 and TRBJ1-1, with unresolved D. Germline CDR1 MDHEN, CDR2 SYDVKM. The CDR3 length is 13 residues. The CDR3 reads CASTNWEYEKAFF. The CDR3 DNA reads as TGTGCCAGCACCAACTGGGAATATGAAAAAGCTTTTTTT.

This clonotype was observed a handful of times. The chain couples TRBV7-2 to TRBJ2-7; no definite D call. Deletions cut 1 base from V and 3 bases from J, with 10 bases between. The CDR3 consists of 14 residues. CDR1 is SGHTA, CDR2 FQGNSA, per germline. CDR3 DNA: TGTGCCAGCAGCTTAGGAGGTAGCAACTACGAGCAGTACGTC. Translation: CASSLGGSNYEQYV.

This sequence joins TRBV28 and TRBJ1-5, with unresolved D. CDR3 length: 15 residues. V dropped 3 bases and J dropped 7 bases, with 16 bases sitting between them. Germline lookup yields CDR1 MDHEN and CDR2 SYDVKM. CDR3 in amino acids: CASSFSLSRRQPQHF. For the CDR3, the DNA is TGTGCCAGCAGTTTCTCTCTTTCTCGGCGGCAGCCCCAGCATTTT.

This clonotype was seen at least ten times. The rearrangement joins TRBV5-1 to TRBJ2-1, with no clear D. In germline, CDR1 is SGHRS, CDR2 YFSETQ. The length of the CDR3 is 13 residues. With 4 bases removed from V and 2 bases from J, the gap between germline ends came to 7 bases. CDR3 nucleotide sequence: TGCGCCAGCAGCGGAAGAACCTACAATGAGCAGTTCTTC. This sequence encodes CASSGRTYNEQFF.

CDR3 sequence: CASSFPLAGSETQYF. The CDR3, as DNA: TGCGCCAGCAGCTTCCCCCTAGCGGGGTCGGAGACCCAGTACTTC. The gene calls are TRBV5-1 and TRBJ2-5, with 9 bases aligning to TRBD2. This CDR3 has 15 amino acids. Germline V gene lookup returns CDR1 SGHRS and CDR2 YFSETQ. Trimming took 2 bases from V and 5 from J; bases not matched to a gene: 7.

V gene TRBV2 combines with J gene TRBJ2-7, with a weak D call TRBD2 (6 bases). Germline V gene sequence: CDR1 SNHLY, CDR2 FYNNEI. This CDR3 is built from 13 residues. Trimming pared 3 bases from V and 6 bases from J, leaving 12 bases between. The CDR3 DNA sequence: TGTGCCAGCAGTGAGGCCTTCGGGGGCGAGCAGTACTTC. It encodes CASSEAFGGEQYF.

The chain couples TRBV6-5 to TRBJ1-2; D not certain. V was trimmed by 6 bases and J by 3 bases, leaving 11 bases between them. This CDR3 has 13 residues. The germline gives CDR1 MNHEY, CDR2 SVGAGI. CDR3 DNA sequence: TGTGCCAGCAGCAAAGACCGCTACTATGGCTACACCTTC. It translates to CASSKDRYYGYTF.

The CDR3: CASSPHRDSYEQYV. In DNA, the CDR3 is TGTGCCAGCAGCCCCCATCGGGACTCCTACGAGCAGTACGTC. The chain has TRBV7-2 and TRBJ2-7; tentative D call: TRBD2 (5 bases). The germline gives CDR1 SGHTA, CDR2 FQGNSA. The length of the CDR3 is 14 residues. The V and J ends lost 5 bases and 0 bases respectively, with 11 bases between them.

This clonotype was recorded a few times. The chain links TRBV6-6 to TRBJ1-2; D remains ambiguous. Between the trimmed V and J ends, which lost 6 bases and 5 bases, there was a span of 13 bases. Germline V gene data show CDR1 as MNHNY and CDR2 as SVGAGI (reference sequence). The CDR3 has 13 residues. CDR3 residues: CASSSDPVYGYTF. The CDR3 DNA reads TGTGCCAGCAGCTCAGACCCGGTGTATGGCTACACCTTC.

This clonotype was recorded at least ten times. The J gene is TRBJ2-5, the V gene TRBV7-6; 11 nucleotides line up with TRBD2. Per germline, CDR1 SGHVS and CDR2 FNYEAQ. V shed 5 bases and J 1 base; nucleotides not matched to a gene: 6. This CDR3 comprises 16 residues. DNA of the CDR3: TGTGCCAGCAGCCTCAATAGCGGGGGGGTCCAAGAGACCCAGTACTTC. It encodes CASSLNSGGVQETQYF.

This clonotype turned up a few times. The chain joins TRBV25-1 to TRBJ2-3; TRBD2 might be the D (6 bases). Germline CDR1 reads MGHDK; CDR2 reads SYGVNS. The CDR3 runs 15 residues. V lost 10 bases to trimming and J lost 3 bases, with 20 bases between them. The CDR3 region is CATTEGLAQTDTQYF. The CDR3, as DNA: TGTGCCACCACCGAGGGCCTAGCGCAGACAGATACGCAGTATTTT.

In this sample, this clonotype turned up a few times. The CDR3 region is CASSLVGTENTEAFF. The CDR3 bases are TGTGCCAGCAGCTTAGTAGGGACAGAGAACACTGAAGCTTTCTTT. The genes are TRBV7-2 and TRBJ1-1, with TRBD1 matching 7 bases. The germline CDR1 and CDR2 sequences are SGHTA and FQGNSA. The ends lost 1 base at V and 1 base at J; junction bases unmatched: 3. This CDR3 is built from 15 residues. The full variable domain, rest sourced from reference TRBV7-2 and TRBJ1-1, is GAGVSQSPSNKVTEKGKDVELRCDPISGHTALYWYRQSLGQGLEFLIYFQGNSAPDKSGLPSDRFSAERTGGSVSTLTIQRTQQEDSAVYLCASSLVGTENTEAFFGQGTRLTVV.

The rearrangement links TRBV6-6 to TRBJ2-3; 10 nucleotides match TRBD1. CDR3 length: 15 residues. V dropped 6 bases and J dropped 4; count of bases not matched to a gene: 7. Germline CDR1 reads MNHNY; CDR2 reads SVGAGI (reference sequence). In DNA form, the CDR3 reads TGTGCCAGCAGCCCTCCGGGACAGGGGCCAGATACGCAGTATTTT. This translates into CASSPPGQGPDTQYF.

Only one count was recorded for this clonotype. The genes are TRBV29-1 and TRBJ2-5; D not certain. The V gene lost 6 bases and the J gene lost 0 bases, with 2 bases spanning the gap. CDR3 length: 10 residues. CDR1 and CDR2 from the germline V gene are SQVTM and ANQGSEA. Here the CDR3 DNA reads TGCAGCGTAGACCAAGAGACCCAGTACTTC. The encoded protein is CSVDQETQYF.

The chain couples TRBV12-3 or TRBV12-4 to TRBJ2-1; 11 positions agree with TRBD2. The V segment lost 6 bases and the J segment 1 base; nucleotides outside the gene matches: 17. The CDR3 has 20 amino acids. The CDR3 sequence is CASSRRRGLAVPGSYNEQFF. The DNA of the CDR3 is TGTGCCAGCAGCCGTCGCCGGGGACTAGCGGTCCCCGGGTCCTACAATGAGCAGTTCTTC.

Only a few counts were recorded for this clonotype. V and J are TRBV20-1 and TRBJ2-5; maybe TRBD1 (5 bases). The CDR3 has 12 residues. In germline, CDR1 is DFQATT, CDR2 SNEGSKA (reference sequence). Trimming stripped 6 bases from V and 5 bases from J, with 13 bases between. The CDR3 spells CSASSGAETQYF. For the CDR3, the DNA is TGCAGTGCGAGCTCTGGGGCTGAGACCCAGTACTTC.

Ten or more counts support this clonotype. The CDR3 reads CASSEWGAQTQYF. CDR3 DNA sequence: TGTGCCAGCAGTGAATGGGGGGCGCAGACCCAGTACTTC. The chain recombines TRBV25-1 with TRBJ2-5; D tentatively reads TRBD1 or TRBD2 (6 bases each). Germline CDR1 reads MGHDK; CDR2 reads SYGVNS. The CDR3 runs 13 residues. V lost 1 base and J lost 6, with 9 bases in between.

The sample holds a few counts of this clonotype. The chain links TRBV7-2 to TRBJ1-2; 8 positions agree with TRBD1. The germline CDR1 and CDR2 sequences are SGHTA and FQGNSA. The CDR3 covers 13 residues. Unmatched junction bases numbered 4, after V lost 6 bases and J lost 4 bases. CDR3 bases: TGTGCCAGCAGACCCCAGGGGGCCTATGGCTACACCTTC. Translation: CASRPQGAYGYTF. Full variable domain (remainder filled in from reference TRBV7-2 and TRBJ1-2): GAGVSQSPSNKVTEKGKDVELRCDPISGHTALYWYRQSLGQGLEFLIYFQGNSAPDKSGLPSDRFSAERTGGSVSTLTIQRTQQEDSAVYLCASRPQGAYGYTFGSGTRLTVV.

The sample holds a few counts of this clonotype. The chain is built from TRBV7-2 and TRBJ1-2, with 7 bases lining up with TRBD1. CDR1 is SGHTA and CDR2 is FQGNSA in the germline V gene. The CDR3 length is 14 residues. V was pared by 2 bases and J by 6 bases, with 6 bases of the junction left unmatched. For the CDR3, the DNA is TGTGCCAGCAGCTTAAAGGGGGCAAGCAATGGCTACACCTTC. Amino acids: CASSLKGASNGYTF.